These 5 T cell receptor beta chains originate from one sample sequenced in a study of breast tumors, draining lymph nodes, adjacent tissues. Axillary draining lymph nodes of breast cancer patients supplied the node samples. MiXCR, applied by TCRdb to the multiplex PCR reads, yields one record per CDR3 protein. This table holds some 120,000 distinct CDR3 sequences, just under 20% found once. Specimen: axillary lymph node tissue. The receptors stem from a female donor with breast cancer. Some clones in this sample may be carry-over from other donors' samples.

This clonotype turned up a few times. Here the CDR3 reads CASSSPLAGHTGELFF. The CDR3 bases are TGTGCCAGCAGTAGTCCCCTAGCGGGACACACCGGGGAGCTGTTTTTT. The gene calls are TRBV25-1 and TRBJ2-2; 9 bases agree with TRBD2. V gave up 5 bases and J gave up 3 bases; unmatched junction bases: 7. Germline CDR1 is MGHDK and CDR2 is SYGVNS. This CDR3 spans 16 amino acids.

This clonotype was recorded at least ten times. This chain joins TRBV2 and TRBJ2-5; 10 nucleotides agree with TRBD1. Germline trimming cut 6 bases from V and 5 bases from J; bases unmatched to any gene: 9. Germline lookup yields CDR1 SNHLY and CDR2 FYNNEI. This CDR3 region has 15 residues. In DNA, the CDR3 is TGTGCCAGCAGCCTTGGGACAGGGGCAATCGAGACCCAGTACTTC. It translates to CASSLGTGAIETQYF.

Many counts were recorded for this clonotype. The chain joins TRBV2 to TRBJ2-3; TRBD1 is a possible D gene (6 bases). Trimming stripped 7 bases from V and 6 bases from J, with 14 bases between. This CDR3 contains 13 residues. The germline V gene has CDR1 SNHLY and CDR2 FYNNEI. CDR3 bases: TGTGCCAGCACCGCACCAGGGGAGGATACGCAGTATTTT. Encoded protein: CASTAPGEDTQYF.

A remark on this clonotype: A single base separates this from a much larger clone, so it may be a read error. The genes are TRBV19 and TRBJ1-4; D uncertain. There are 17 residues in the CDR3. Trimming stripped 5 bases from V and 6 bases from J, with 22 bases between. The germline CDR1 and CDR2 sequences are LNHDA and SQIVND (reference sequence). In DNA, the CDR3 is TGTGCCAGTAGTCACGGGATCTACAACATCCAGGATGAAAAACTGTTTTTT. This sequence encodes CASSHGIYNIQDEKLFF.

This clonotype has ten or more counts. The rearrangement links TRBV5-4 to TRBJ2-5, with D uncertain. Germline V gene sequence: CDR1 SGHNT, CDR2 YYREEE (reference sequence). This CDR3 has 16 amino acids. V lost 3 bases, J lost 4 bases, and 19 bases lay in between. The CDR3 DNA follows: TGTGCCAGCAGCTCCACAATGCAATCGTCTAGAGAGACCCAGTACTTC. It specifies CASSSTMQSSRETQYF.